These 10 T cell receptor beta chains came from one sample sequenced in a study of T-cell memory formation after mild COVID-19. TCRdb recomputed calls from the 5' RACE reads with MiXCR, one row per CDR3 protein. This sample has some 410,000 distinct CDR3 sequences, with 20% to 30% found just once. The sample was PBMCs or a T cell subset sorted from them (not recorded which). Receptors were obtained from an adult woman who had mild COVID-19 (a few samples of this study predate the infection). Cell type and time point are not known.

The genes are TRBV7-9 and TRBJ2-7; D not certain. CDR3 length: 13 residues. V lost 5 bases, J lost 3 bases, and 11 bases lay in between. The V gene's germline CDR1 is SEHNR and CDR2 FQNEAQ (reference sequence). CDR3 loop: CASSQPHSYEQYF. The CDR3 nucleotides are TGTGCCAGCAGCCAACCGCATAGCTACGAGCAGTACTTC.

CDR3 nucleotide sequence: TGTGCCGTCTCGGGCTCACGGGGTTTTTCCTACGAGCAGTACTTC. The encoded protein is CAVSGSRGFSYEQYF. The chain has TRBV28 and TRBJ2-7; D perhaps matches TRBD2 (5 bases). From germline, CDR1 is MDHEN and CDR2 SYDVKM. Trimming cost V 11 bases and J 1 base, with 21 bases left between them. The CDR3 is made up of 15 amino acids. The whole variable domain, filled in from reference TRBV28 and TRBJ2-7, reads DVKVTQSSRYLVKRTGEKVFLECVQDMDHENMFWYRQDPGLGLRLIYFSYDVKMKEKGDIPEGYSVSREKKERFSLILESASTNQTSMYLCAVSGSRGFSYEQYFGPGTRLTVT.

This clonotype turned up a few times. The CDR3 bases are TGTGCCAGCAGTATCATAGCGGGCCTGAACACCGGGGAGCTGTTTTTT. Its protein is CASSIIAGLNTGELFF. This chain uses TRBV6-1 with TRBJ2-2, with TRBD2 identical over 7 bases. CDR3 length equals 16 residues. Germline V lookup: CDR1 MNHNS, CDR2 SASEGT. The ends lost 5 bases at V and 1 base at J; junction bases unmatched: 7.

This chain uses TRBV27 with TRBJ1-2, with TRBD1 matching 10 bases. After removal of 4 bases from V and 4 bases from J, the junction contained 6 bases not matched to a gene. Germline V gives CDR1 MNHEY, CDR2 SMNVEV (reference sequence). CDR3 length equals 15 residues. The CDR3 region is CASSSPGQGLYGYTF. The CDR3 coding sequence is TGTGCCAGCAGTTCTCCGGGACAGGGGCTCTATGGCTACACCTTC.

This chain joins TRBV5-1 and TRBJ1-6, with 7 bases that match TRBD1. Germline assignment: CDR1 SGHRS and CDR2 YFSETQ. V lost 5 bases and J lost 9; bases outside the gene matches: 8. The CDR3 sequence is 14 residues long. This chain's CDR3 is CASRSWQGGSPLHF. As DNA, the CDR3 is TGCGCCAGCAGGTCCTGGCAGGGGGGTTCACCCCTCCACTTT.

This clonotype occurred many times. The chain recombines TRBV4-1 with TRBJ2-7, with TRBD1 matching 7 bases. V was pared by 4 bases and J by 4 bases, with 25 bases of the junction left unmatched. The CDR3 has 20 amino acids. The V gene's germline CDR1 is MGHRA and CDR2 YSYEKL. The CDR3 spells CASSLRRGRQGSSSEYEQYF. The CDR3 DNA is TGCGCCAGCAGCCTAAGAAGGGGAAGACAGGGATCCTCCTCAGAATACGAGCAGTACTTC.

A note on this clonotype: The junction and the germline gene differ at one end; a read error may be behind it. The gene calls are TRBV2 and TRBJ1-2; the D is unclear. CDR1 is SNHLY and CDR2 is FYNNEI in the germline V gene. CDR3 length equals 12 residues. The CDR3 loop is CASSDRGTLTPF. CDR3 DNA sequence: TGTGCCAGCAGTGACCGAGGCACGCTCACACCCTTC.

This chain links TRBV7-9 with TRBJ1-2; D possibly corresponds to TRBD1 (5 bases). CDR3 size: 14 residues. Trimming cost V 5 bases and J 2 bases, with 12 bases left between them. The germline V gene has CDR1 SEHNR and CDR2 FQNEAQ (reference sequence). The CDR3 sequence: CASSLSRDNYGYTF. CDR3 sequence (DNA): TGTGCCAGCAGCCTCAGTCGGGACAACTATGGCTACACCTTC. The full variable domain, completed using reference TRBV7-9 and TRBJ1-2, is DTGVSQNPRHKITKRGQNVTFRCDPISEHNRLYWYRQTLGQGPEFLTYFQNEAQLEKSRLLSDRFSAERPKGSFSTLEIQRTEQGDSAMYLCASSLSRDNYGYTFGSGTRLTVV.

The chain joins TRBV7-6 to TRBJ1-2; D is unresolved. There are 13 residues in the CDR3. Trimming removed 0 bases from V and 8 bases from J, with 10 bases in between. The germline CDR1 and CDR2 sequences are SGHVS and FNYEAQ. CDR3 nucleotides: TGTGCCAGCAGCTTAGCGCAAACGGGAGGCTACACCTTC. Amino acid sequence: CASSLAQTGGYTF.

This chain uses TRBV19 with TRBJ2-1; 8 bases are a match to TRBD2. Per the germline V gene, CDR1 is LNHDA and CDR2 is SQIVND (reference sequence). The CDR3 runs to 11 residues. J lost 15 bases, V lost 8 bases, and 9 bases had no gene match. CDR3 residues: CASGTGGRLFF. The CDR3 nucleotides are TGTGCCAGTGGGACGGGGGGGCGGTTGTTCTTC.